The text below deals with one T cell receptor beta chain. This clone was seen a handful of times. Its antigen has not been determined. The sample holds no much larger clone one base away, and base qualities are not on file. These data belong to a study of cytomegalovirus exposure and HLA in healthy donors (dated by TCRdb to 2015 to 2018). In terms of the full investigation: In an earlier analysis of several hundred of the donors, 276 Gb of sequence data and 100 million or so unique TCR beta sequences from 150 million to 200 million T cells were reported. Rather than using new phenotypic data, the later analysis identified candidate immune exposures from TCR beta sequences and from how often those sequences occurred across donors. An early release covering more than 500 HLA-typed donors comprised about 300 gigabases of sequencing data and around 80 million unique TCR sequences. Every discovery cohort repertoire had been produced on one sequencing platform. The study combined high-throughput TCR immunosequencing, statistical association of individual TCRs with disease status, and machine learning to predict cytomegalovirus infection status. Genome-wide SNP genotypes for about 60% of the 666 donors were used in a later genetic analysis, which treated that subset as a discovery cohort. The study profiled the T cell repertoires of about 640 subjects by immunosequencing and related them to cytomegalovirus serostatus. Typing coverage differed by locus: A, B, C, DRB1 and DQB1 were typed in roughly 620-630 donors, DQA1 in about 500, DPA1 in around 580, and DPB1 in 472. Both class I and class II loci were covered by HLA typing, at four-digit resolution. In a later analysis, previously published TCR beta repertoires from more than 500 donors were re-analyzed and high-resolution HLA genotyping was added so that TCR occurrence patterns could be studied. The study aimed to test whether signatures of past pathogen exposure could be identified by cataloging public T cell receptors. Among about 400 genotyped donors of the cohort, an average of about 240,000 unique TCR beta nucleotide sequences was sequenced per donor, of which 15% to 20% were non-productive. An earlier analysis of around 540 of the donors applied high-throughput TCR beta sequencing to assess whether each TCR beta V gene segment acted as functional or pseudogenic. Donor age, sex, ethnicity and CMV serostatus were collected together with the repertoire data. Along with the approximately 700-subject first cohort, a separate validation cohort of 120 different subjects was used. Of the roughly 400 genotyped donors, about 84% fell in the genetic ancestry cluster associated with self-reported Caucasian donors. Because of strong linkage in the cohort, a handful of DR-DQ haplotypes were treated as single units for association and clustering. The paper as a whole reports these results and caveats: A later analysis found that TCR association rates varied across HLA loci, with DRB1 alleles showing the most associated TCRs and HLA-C alleles the fewest. The cohort was sequenced for TCR beta chains only, and without alpha or paired-chain data the features that could be detected were limited. Three of the identified cytomegalovirus-associated TCR beta chains were confirmed in vitro to be specific for cytomegalovirus antigens. While some public TCRs were present in many individuals, most TCR sequences turned up only very rarely across donors. Because the 87-base-pair reads could not distinguish some IMGT-functional V segments, including TRBV6-2 and TRBV6-3, those segments were excluded. The presence/absence analyses assumed that sequencing depth was roughly uniform across donors, and that assumption may not be true. Compared with the roughly 700-donor mean, donors in an Asian-associated ancestry cluster had fewer N-insertions in productive TCRs, according to a later genetic analysis. Specific HLA alleles were associated with some 15,000 TCR beta sequences at a false discovery rate of 0.05 in a later analysis. An earlier analysis of several hundred of the donors showed that most TCR beta V segments appeared in productive rearrangements either about 90% or about 30% of the time, which broadly matched IMGT annotations. Immune exposure information for the cohort was limited to CMV serostatus. In a later analysis, HLA-associated TCR beta chains showed more clonal expansion and lower generation probabilities than non-associated chains that were equally common. Assigning TCR associations to individual alleles was difficult when HLA alleles, especially DR and DQ, strongly co-occurred. A further reported finding was that TCR beta sequences accurately predicted the HLA-A and HLA-B alleles for most subjects in the first cohort. In a later genetic analysis, a missense DCLRE1C variant was associated with V-gene and J-gene trimming of TCR beta chains, and the association was replicated in an independent cohort. Several of the top co-occurrence clusters appeared to be linked to parvovirus B19, influenza, CMV and Epstein-Barr virus, according to a later analysis. The study listed 150 to 200 TCR beta chains as associated with cytomegalovirus. A group of highly shared sequence variants was considered likely to be a technical artifact of the sequencing pipeline. In a later analysis, most CMV-associated TCR beta chains were found to appear HLA-restricted, with HLA associations seemingly driven largely by CMV exposure. Because some donors lacked HLA typing at each locus, the association tests relied only on the typed subset. The authors suggested that the approach could potentially be extended to other disease states and immunological phenotypes. The earlier analysis of nearly 600 of the donors excluded roughly 17 rarely observed V segments, including chromosome 9 orphons, because counts were too low. Cytomegalovirus status was reported to be diagnosed by the classifier with high specificity and sensitivity in both the original and validation cohorts. Linkage disequilibrium might explain the correlated functional status among segregating V segments, but an unknown experimental factor could not be ruled out.

Reading the germline V gene gives CDR1 ENHRY and CDR2 SYGVKD. There are 12 amino acids in the CDR3, from cysteine to phenylalanine inclusive. Of the read, only the CDR3 DNA is kept; its 36 bases are in frame from base 1. Deletion took 7 bases off V and 8 bases off J, with a span of 14 bases between the germline ends. The method was the immunoSEQ multiplex PCR assay. A mixture of 60 forward primers for TCR Vbeta segments and 13 reverse primers for TCR Jbeta segments was used in the multiplex PCR. The CDR3 region of rearranged TCR beta genes was amplified from genomic DNA with a multiplex PCR assay. The Illumina HiSeq System was used to sequence the amplified TCR beta libraries as 87-base-pair reads. In the original analysis: Across the 700 or so repertoires, a later analysis counted some 80 million unique TCR beta chains, 9.5 million to 12 million of which were shared by at least two donors. To remove PCR and sequencing errors, raw reads were error-corrected and collapsed into unique sequences using a nearest-neighbor algorithm that merged closely related sequences. CDR3 sequences were aligned to IMGT reference sequences to assign V, D and J gene segments. For a sequence to be retained, a match of at least six nucleotides to both a V gene segment and a J gene segment was required. A rearrangement was called productive if the CDR3 had no stop codons and remained in frame with V and J, and every other rearrangement was called non-productive. Following IMGT convention, CDR3 was defined as the stretch from the second conserved V-encoded cysteine up to the conserved J-encoded phenylalanine. In an earlier analysis of approximately 500 of the donors, sequences lacking an unambiguous match to a single V gene segment were excluded. An earlier analysis of roughly 590 of the donors called V segments functional above 56.7% productive rearrangements and segregating when the between-donor standard deviation exceeded 5%. A statistical classification framework was built to diagnose cytomegalovirus status from the catalog of TCR beta chain sequences. In a later analysis, TCR nucleotide sequences were compared against IMGT/GENE-DB human TR gene sequences so that V and J genes could be assigned. The TCRdist pipeline was used in a later analysis to assign CDR3 sequences and most-parsimonious VDJ recombination scenarios. In a later analysis, every TCR beta chain was defined by the combination of its CDR3 amino acid sequence and its V-gene family, and reads without a unique V-gene family were dropped. As a way to deal with suspected cross-contamination and a sequencing artifact, a later analysis dropped 450 to 600 nucleotide sequences that were highly shared and had low generation probability. In a later analysis, a clonal expansion index for each public chain was calculated from normalized within-repertoire ranks of inferred template counts. In a later analysis, generation probabilities were computed with a VDJ recombination model fitted to out-of-frame rearrangements, and the resulting probabilities were checked against IGoR. A later analysis scored TCR-TCR, TCR-HLA and TCR-CMV co-occurrence with hypergeometric tests, applying a repertoire-size bias correction to TCR pairs. A later analysis estimated false discovery rates by permuting HLA or CMV assignments 20 times. In a later analysis, co-occurring TCRs were grouped using DBSCAN, with TCRdist sequence similarity added in when clustering inside HLA-allele-positive subsets. For co-occurrence clustering, repertoires with fewer than 30,000 or more than 120,000 public chains were excluded, along with four or five repertoires with anomalous nucleotide sharing. As stored in TCRdb, this immuneACCESS dataset retains in-frame rearrangements with V and J assigned. A fraction of the clones does not appear; measured against another copy, unresolved V genes explain less than half of the discrepancy, and the remainder lacks a known reason. Clonal size and the V and J genes are those of that table, whereas D and trimming came from the DNA. The sample table shows around 80,000 clones, and over 75% are seen once. 4.5% to 7% of the sample rests with the top ten.

The cohort consisted of approximately 690 healthy bone marrow donors. At the time of sampling, every cohort member was nominally healthy, though immune exposures that went unrecorded were likely present. The donor was CMV seronegative and was included in the group of around 320 seronegative cohort members. Every donor gave a peripheral blood sample, and the peripheral blood mononuclear cells from that sample were used for TCR beta sequencing. The Qiagen DNeasy Blood Extraction Kit was used to extract genomic DNA from the blood cell samples. This TCR was sampled from a female donor in good health and CMV-seronegative. Sequencing input: PBMCs. The rearranged chain carries TRBV10-3 and TRBJ1-2; matching of 6 bases hints at TRBD1 as the D gene. The DNA sequence is given as TGTGCCATCACAGAGGGGACAAGCGGCTACACCTTC. This yields the protein CAITEGTSGYTF.